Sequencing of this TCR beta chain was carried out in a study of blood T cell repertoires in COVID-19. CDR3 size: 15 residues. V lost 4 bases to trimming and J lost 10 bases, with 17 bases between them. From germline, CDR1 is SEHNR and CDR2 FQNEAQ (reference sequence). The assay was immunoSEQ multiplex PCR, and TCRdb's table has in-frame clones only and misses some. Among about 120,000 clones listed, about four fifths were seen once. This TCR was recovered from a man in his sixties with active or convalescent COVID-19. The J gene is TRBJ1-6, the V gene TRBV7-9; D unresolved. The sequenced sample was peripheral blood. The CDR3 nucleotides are TGTGCCAGCAGCTCCCGAGGAACCCCTGTCTCACCCCTCCACTTT. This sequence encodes CASSSRGTPVSPLHF.